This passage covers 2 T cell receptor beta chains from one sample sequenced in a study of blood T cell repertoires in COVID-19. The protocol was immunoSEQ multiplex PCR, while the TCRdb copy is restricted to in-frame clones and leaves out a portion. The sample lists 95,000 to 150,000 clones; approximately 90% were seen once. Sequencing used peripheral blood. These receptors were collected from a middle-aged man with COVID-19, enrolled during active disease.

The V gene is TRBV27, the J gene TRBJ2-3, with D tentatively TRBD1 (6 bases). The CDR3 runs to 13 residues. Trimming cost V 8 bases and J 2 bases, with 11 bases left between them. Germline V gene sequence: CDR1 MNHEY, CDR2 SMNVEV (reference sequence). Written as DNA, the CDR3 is TGTGCCAGCCGAACAGGGATCACAGATACGCAGTATTTT. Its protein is CASRTGITDTQYF.

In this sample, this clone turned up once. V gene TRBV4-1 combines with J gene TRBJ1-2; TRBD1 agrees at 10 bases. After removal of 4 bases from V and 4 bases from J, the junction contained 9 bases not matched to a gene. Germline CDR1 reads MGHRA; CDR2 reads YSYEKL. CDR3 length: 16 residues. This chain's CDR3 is CASSLAGGTGVYGYTF. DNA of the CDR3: TGCGCCAGCAGCCTAGCCGGCGGGACAGGGGTCTATGGCTACACCTTC.